This T cell receptor beta chain was documented in a study of metastatic and nonmetastatic thyroid tumors. Across the whole study: For malignant and benign thyroid patients, tumor or nodule tissue and blood were the sources whose repertoires were compared. General observations from the study: Patients with malignant thyroid tumors reportedly had significantly higher TCR beta diversity than those with benign nodules, in blood and tumor.

Study processing details: Building a distant-metastasis classifier for papillary thyroid cancer drew on CDR3 differences across clinicopathological groups. MiXCR was used by TCRdb to re-call the PCR reads. The V and J calls shown here were made by TCRdb, not taken from the authors' results. This table has roughly 30,000 clones, around a quarter appearing once. This clone appeared many times. Its antigen is undetermined. At the DNA level, this CDR3 is encoded by other sequences in the same sample as well. Patients had received no treatment of any kind before thyroid surgery. The TCR comes from a female donor with papillary thyroid cancer or a benign thyroid nodule (not recorded which). Some clones in this sample may be carry-over from other donors' samples. The sample consisted of blood.

The CDR3: CASSPRLAGDTQYF. The CDR3 nucleotides are TGTGCCAGCAGTCCTCGACTAGCGGGAGATACGCAGTATTTT. The V gene is TRBV6-2 or TRBV6-3, the J gene TRBJ2-3; 10 bases match TRBD2. The CDR3 runs to 14 residues. Trimming removed 5 bases from V and 5 bases from J; junction bases left unmatched: 4. The germline gives CDR1 MNHEY, CDR2 SVGEGT.